The 29 T cell receptor beta chains in this list originate from one sample, sequenced in a study of cytomegalovirus exposure and HLA in healthy donors. The PCR employed 60 Vbeta primers together with 13 Jbeta primers. Using immunoSEQ multiplex PCR, the repertoire was profiled, and TCRdb retains in-frame clones only, with some absent. Counted here are 200,000 to 250,000 clones, roughly four fifths occurring once; the ten biggest clones make up about 0.6%. The sample was PBMCs. These receptors were obtained from a woman aged 40 to 55 in good health and CMV-seronegative.

The chain joins TRBV7-3 to TRBJ2-7, with 8 bases fitting TRBD2. Germline assignment: CDR1 SGHTA and CDR2 FQGTGA. Losses at the gene ends were 0 bases for V and 12 bases for J; bases not matched to a gene: 7. The CDR3 is 13 residues long. CDR3 residues: CASSLTGLALRYF. As DNA, the CDR3 is TGTGCCAGCAGCTTAACCGGACTAGCCCTGCGGTACTTC.

In its sample, this clone was seen once. The chain combines TRBV5-1 with TRBJ2-5; 11 bases map to TRBD2. Looked up from germline, CDR1 is SGHRS and CDR2 is YFSETQ. The CDR3 is made up of 16 amino acids. J lost 4 bases, V lost 1 base, and 6 bases had no gene match. CDR3 nucleotides: TGCGCCAGCAGCTTGTCCTCACTAGCGGGGGCAGAGACCCAGTACTTC. Translating gives CASSLSSLAGAETQYF.

V usage is TRBV4-1 and J usage is TRBJ2-1; a weak D match, TRBD2 (6 bases). Germline CDR1 is MGHRA and CDR2 is YSYEKL. V was cut by 1 base and J by 1 base, with 20 bases left in between. The CDR3 is 19 residues long. The CDR3 nucleotides read TGCGCCAGCAGCCAAGTGGCCGCTCAGGAGGGAAGGTCCTACAATGAGCAGTTCTTC. Translation gives CASSQVAAQEGRSYNEQFF.

The chain employs TRBV6-6 and TRBJ1-6; D possibly corresponds to TRBD1 (5 bases). CDR1 and CDR2 from the germline V gene are MNHNY and SVGAGI (reference sequence). The V end was cut by 2 bases, the J end by 8 bases, with 16 bases between. The CDR3 is made up of 16 amino acids. The CDR3 region is CASSYPTAAPHSPLHF. For the CDR3, the DNA is TGTGCCAGCAGTTACCCGACAGCCGCCCCGCATTCACCCCTCCACTTT.

The chain couples TRBV6-5 to TRBJ1-5; 7 bases map to TRBD1. Germline trimming cut 6 bases from V and 0 bases from J; bases unmatched to any gene: 5. The CDR3 totals 15 residues. Germline CDR1 reads MNHEY; CDR2 reads SVGAGI. CDR3 amino acids: CASRPGQYSNQPQHF. In nucleotides, the CDR3 is TGTGCCAGCAGACCGGGACAGTATAGCAATCAGCCCCAGCATTTT.

The rearrangement links TRBV7-8 to TRBJ1-1, with D possibly being TRBD1 (6 bases). The CDR3 runs to 13 residues. Looked up from germline, CDR1 is SGHVS and CDR2 is FQNEAQ. The V end lost 5 bases, the J end lost 7 bases, and 14 bases lay between the germline ends. CDR3 sequence reads: CASSQRTDGEAFF. The CDR3 DNA reads TGTGCCAGCAGCCAGAGGACAGACGGTGAAGCTTTCTTT.

This chain joins TRBV5-8 and TRBJ2-7, with 11 bases identical to TRBD1. In germline, CDR1 is SGHTS, CDR2 YDEGEE. This CDR3 spans 13 amino acids. Losses at the gene ends were 4 bases for V and 5 bases for J; bases not matched to a gene: 2. DNA of the CDR3: TGTGCCAGCAGCCGGACAGGGGGCGACGAGCAGTACTTC. Its translation is CASSRTGGDEQYF.

The chain carries TRBV2 and TRBJ2-1; 12 bases match TRBD2. V lost 6 bases to trimming and J lost 9 bases; unmatched junction nucleotides: 15. There are 17 residues in the CDR3. From germline, CDR1 is SNHLY and CDR2 FYNNEI. The CDR3 loop is CASRGASGGAVFIEQFF. Written as DNA, the CDR3 is TGTGCCAGCAGGGGGGCTAGCGGGGGGGCGGTATTTATTGAGCAGTTCTTC.

J is TRBJ1-5 and V is TRBV6-6, with 7 bases matching TRBD1. The CDR3 contains 15 residues. Germline assignment: CDR1 MNHNY and CDR2 SVGAGI (reference sequence). V lost 2 bases, J lost 2 bases, and 3 bases stayed unmatched. Here the CDR3 DNA reads TGTGCCAGCAGTTACAGGGGGCTCGGCAATCAGCCCCAGCATTTT. Protein sequence: CASSYRGLGNQPQHF.

This clone showed up just a few times. The gene calls are TRBV27 and TRBJ1-6, with 7 bases fitting TRBD1. V shed 6 bases, J shed 8 bases, and the junction held 7 bases outside the gene matches. Germline V gene lookup returns CDR1 MNHEY and CDR2 SMNVEV (reference sequence). The CDR3 is 14 residues long. In DNA form, the CDR3 reads TGTGCCAGCAGGATGGGACAGAGAGATTCACCCCTCCACTTT. Its translation is CASRMGQRDSPLHF.

This clone was seen a single time. This chain uses TRBV18 with TRBJ1-1, with TRBD1 as a possible D gene (5 bases). The CDR3 runs to 14 residues. V lost 6 bases and J 1 base, leaving 12 bases between the germline ends. Germline CDR1 reads KGHSH; CDR2 reads LQKENI. CDR3 DNA sequence: TGTGCCAGCTCTATAGGGGCCCGGAACACTGAAGCTTTCTTT. It codes for CASSIGARNTEAFF.

This chain uses TRBV9 with TRBJ1-4, with 7 bases lining up with TRBD1. Per the germline V gene, CDR1 is SGDLS and CDR2 is YYNGEE. V shed 5 bases, J shed 4 bases, and the junction held 11 bases outside the gene matches. This CDR3 contains 16 residues. CDR3 sequence (DNA): TGTGCCAGCAGTGGCGGACAGGCCAACCTTAATGAAAAACTGTTTTTT. Protein product: CASSGGQANLNEKLFF.

The CDR3 DNA reads TGTGCCAGCAGCCCGAAGTGGTCAGGGGAGAGCGAGCAGTACTTC. Translated, it gives CASSPKWSGESEQYF. V and J are TRBV9 and TRBJ2-7; TRBD1 is a possible D gene (6 bases). Deletions cut 4 bases from V and 6 bases from J, with 20 bases between. CDR1 is SGDLS and CDR2 is YYNGEE in the germline V gene. This CDR3 has 15 amino acids.

The chain carries TRBV4-3 and TRBJ2-5; 7 positions match TRBD1. The J call is in doubt because the DNA end fits TRBJ2-7 better. Germline loops: CDR1 LGHNA, CDR2 YSLEER. The CDR3 consists of 16 residues. CDR3 in amino acids: CASSPKPRDSSYEQYF. Written as DNA, the CDR3 is TGCGCCAGCAGCCCAAAACCAAGGGACAGTTCCTACGAGCAGTACTTC.

CDR3 bases: TGTGCCAGCAGCCCCTCAGGGTCCAGATCTGGAAACACCATATATTTT. This encodes CASSPSGSRSGNTIYF. V is TRBV7-2 and J is TRBJ1-3; D is possibly TRBD1 (5 bases). Trimming removed 5 bases at V and 1 base at J, with 15 bases between. Per the germline V gene, CDR1 is SGHTA and CDR2 is FQGNSA. The CDR3 is 16 residues long.

V gene TRBV5-1 combines with J gene TRBJ2-1; D not resolved. CDR1 and CDR2 from the germline V gene are SGHRS and YFSETQ. Deletions cut 0 bases from V and 5 bases from J, with 6 bases between. CDR3 size: 13 residues. The CDR3 here is CASSLGSDNEQFF. CDR3 nucleotide sequence: TGCGCCAGCAGCTTGGGGTCAGACAATGAGCAGTTCTTC.

The V and J genes are TRBV7-9 and TRBJ1-2, with a possible D match to TRBD1 (5 bases). The ends were cut back, 4 bases at V and 6 bases at J, with 15 bases in the middle. The germline V gene has CDR1 SEHNR and CDR2 FQNEAQ (reference sequence). CDR3 size: 14 residues. The chain's CDR3 is CASSSPAQGNGYTF. DNA for the CDR3: TGTGCCAGCAGCTCCCCCGCCCAGGGTAATGGCTACACCTTC.

The chain is built from TRBV5-1 and TRBJ1-5, with D possibly being TRBD1 (6 bases). Germline CDR1 SGHRS, CDR2 YFSETQ. The CDR3 has 15 residues. The ends were cut back, 5 bases at V and 3 bases at J, with 15 bases in the middle. The CDR3 nucleotides read TGCGCCAGCAGTCGTGAGGGGACACTCAATCAGCCCCAGCATTTT. Residues: CASSREGTLNQPQHF.

This clone was detected a few times. CDR3 nucleotide sequence: TGTGCCAGCAGTTCCGGGACACTCACTGAAGCTTTCTTT. Translating gives CASSSGTLTEAFF. The gene calls are TRBV6-6 and TRBJ1-1, with a possible D match to TRBD1 (6 bases). The V and J ends lost 4 bases and 4 bases respectively, with 10 bases between them. There are 13 residues in the CDR3. Germline loops: CDR1 MNHNY, CDR2 SVGAGI (reference sequence).

In regard to this clone: Other DNA sequences in this specimen translate into the identical CDR3. This chain joins TRBV30 and TRBJ1-3, with D unresolved. Deletions cut 5 bases from V and 0 bases from J, with 8 bases between. The CDR3 has 13 residues. Germline V gene data show CDR1 as GTSNPN and CDR2 as SVGIG (reference sequence). Here the CDR3 DNA reads TGTGCCTGGTCGGGAAACTCTGGAAACACCATATATTTT. Protein product: CAWSGNSGNTIYF.

CDR3 bases: TGTGCCTGGAGGGACAGGGTGAACTATGGCTACACCTTC. This gives the protein CAWRDRVNYGYTF. V usage is TRBV30 and J usage is TRBJ1-2, with TRBD1 matching 8 bases. V dropped 3 bases and J dropped 2; count of bases not matched to a gene: 2. Per germline, CDR1 GTSNPN and CDR2 SVGIG (reference sequence). The CDR3 spans 13 residues.

This chain uses TRBV28 with TRBJ1-1; D possibly corresponds to TRBD1 (5 bases). CDR1 is MDHEN, CDR2 SYDVKM, per germline. Trimming removed 2 bases from V and 11 bases from J, with 15 bases in between. The CDR3 consists of 13 residues. CDR3 DNA sequence: TGTGCCAGCAGTTTACAATCAGGGTTCGAGGCTTTCTTT. Its translation: CASSLQSGFEAFF.

V gene TRBV30 combines with J gene TRBJ2-1; maybe TRBD2 (5 bases). The germline V gene encodes CDR1 GTSNPN and CDR2 SVGIG (reference sequence). The CDR3 runs 16 residues. V was trimmed by 4 bases and J by 7 bases, leaving 23 bases between them. The CDR3 loop reads CAWTRGGPVDYNEQFF. As DNA, the CDR3 is TGTGCCTGGACCCGCGGCGGGCCAGTAGATTATAATGAGCAGTTCTTC.

The CDR3 sequence: CASSQAGTGAYEQYF. As DNA, the CDR3 is TGCGCCAGCAGCCAGGCCGGGACAGGAGCCTACGAGCAGTACTTC. The chain couples TRBV5-1 to TRBJ2-7; TRBD1 matches at 8 bases. Germline CDR1 SGHRS, CDR2 YFSETQ. The V gene end was trimmed by 4 bases and the J gene end by 2 bases; junction bases not matched to a gene: 8. CDR3 length equals 15 residues. Filled out from reference TRBV5-1 and TRBJ2-7, the complete variable domain reads KAGVTQTPRYLIKTRGQQVTLSCSPISGHRSVSWYQQTPGQGLQFLFEYFSETQRNKGNFPGRFSGRQFSNSRSEMNVSTLELGDSALYLCASSQAGTGAYEQYFGPGTRLTVT.

The chain links TRBV7-2 to TRBJ1-3, with D possibly being TRBD1 (6 bases). This CDR3 comprises 16 residues. Germline lookup yields CDR1 SGHTA and CDR2 FQGNSA. V was trimmed by 3 bases and J by 1 base, leaving 13 bases between them. The CDR3 sequence: CASSLVGGASGNTIYF. The CDR3, as DNA: TGTGCCAGCAGCTTGGTGGGGGGGGCTTCTGGAAACACCATATATTTT.

This chain connects TRBV7-2 to TRBJ2-7, with D perhaps matching TRBD2 (5 bases). V lost 5 bases to trimming and J lost 7 bases, with 12 bases between them. The CDR3 runs 12 residues. In germline, CDR1 is SGHTA, CDR2 FQGNSA. The CDR3 DNA is TGTGCCAGCAGCCGTACTCCGGGGGAGCAGTACTTC. Amino acids: CASSRTPGEQYF.

This rearrangement joins TRBV5-4 to TRBJ2-1; the match to TRBD2 covers 10 bases. The CDR3 spans 12 residues. Germline lookup yields CDR1 SGHNT and CDR2 YYREEE (reference sequence). Unmatched junction bases numbered 7, after V lost 5 bases and J lost 14 bases. CDR3 DNA: TGTGCCAGCAGTCCTCCGAGCGGGGGGGAGTTCTTC. This codes for CASSPPSGGEFF.

This clone was observed a handful of times. This chain uses TRBV4-1 with TRBJ1-4; 7 bases match TRBD1. CDR3 length: 15 residues. Germline lookup yields CDR1 MGHRA and CDR2 YSYEKL. V gave up 1 base and J gave up 6 bases; unmatched junction bases: 5. The CDR3 here is CASSQGQGWDEKLFF. The CDR3 region has the DNA TGCGCCAGCAGCCAAGGACAGGGTTGGGATGAAAAACTGTTTTTT.

The gene calls are TRBV7-3 and TRBJ2-5; tentatively, D is TRBD1 (8 bases). The V gene lost 4 bases and the J gene lost 5 bases, with 20 bases spanning the gap. CDR1 is SGHTA, CDR2 FQGTGA, per germline. The CDR3 runs to 16 residues. The CDR3 DNA follows: TGTGCCAGCAGCTCTAGCCGACAGGGGAGGGGGGAGACCCAGTACTTC. Translating it yields CASSSSRQGRGETQYF.